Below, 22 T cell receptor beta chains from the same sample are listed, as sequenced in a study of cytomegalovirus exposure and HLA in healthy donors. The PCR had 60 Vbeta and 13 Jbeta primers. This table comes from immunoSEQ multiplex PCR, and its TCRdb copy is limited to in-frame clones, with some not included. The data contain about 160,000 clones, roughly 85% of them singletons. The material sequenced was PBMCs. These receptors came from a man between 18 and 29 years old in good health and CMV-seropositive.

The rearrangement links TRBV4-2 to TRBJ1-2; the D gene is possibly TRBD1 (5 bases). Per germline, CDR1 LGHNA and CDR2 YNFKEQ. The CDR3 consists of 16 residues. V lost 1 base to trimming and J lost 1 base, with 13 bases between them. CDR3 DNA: TGTGCCAGCAGCCAAGCTGAAGGGGATAATAACTATGGCTACACCTTC. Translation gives CASSQAEGDNNYGYTF.

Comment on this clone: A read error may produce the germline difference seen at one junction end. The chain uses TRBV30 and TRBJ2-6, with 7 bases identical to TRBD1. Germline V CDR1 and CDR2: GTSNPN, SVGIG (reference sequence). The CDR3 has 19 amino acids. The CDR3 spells CAWSVLIGTASSGANGLTF. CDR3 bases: TGTGCCTGGAGTGTACTTATAGGGACAGCCAGCTCTGGGGCCAACGGCCTGACTTTC. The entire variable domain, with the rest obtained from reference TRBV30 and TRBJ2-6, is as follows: SQTIHQWPATLVQPVGSPLSLECTVEGTSNPNLYWYRQAAGRGLQLLFYSVGIGQISSEVPQNLSASRPQDRQFILSSKKLLLSDSGFYLCAWSVLIGTASSGANGLTFGAGSRLTVL.

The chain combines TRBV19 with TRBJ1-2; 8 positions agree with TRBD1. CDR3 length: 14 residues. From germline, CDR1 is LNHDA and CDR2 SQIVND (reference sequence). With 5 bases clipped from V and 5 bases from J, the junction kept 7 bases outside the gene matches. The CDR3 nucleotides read TGTGCCAGTAGTGGGACAGGCCCCGGGTATGGCTACACCTTC. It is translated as CASSGTGPGYGYTF.

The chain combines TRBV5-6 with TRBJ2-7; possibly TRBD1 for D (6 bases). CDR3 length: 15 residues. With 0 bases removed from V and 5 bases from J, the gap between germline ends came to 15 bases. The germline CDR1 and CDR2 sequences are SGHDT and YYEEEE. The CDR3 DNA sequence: TGTGCCAGCAGCTTGGACAGGGTAAATCTTAACGAGCAGTACTTC. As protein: CASSLDRVNLNEQYF.

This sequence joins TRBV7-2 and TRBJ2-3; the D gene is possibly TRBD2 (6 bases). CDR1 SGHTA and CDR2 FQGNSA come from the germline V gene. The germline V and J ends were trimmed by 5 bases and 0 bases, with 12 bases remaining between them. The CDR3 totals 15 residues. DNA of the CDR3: TGTGCCAGCAGCCAACCCGCGGGGAGCACAGATACGCAGTATTTT. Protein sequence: CASSQPAGSTDTQYF.

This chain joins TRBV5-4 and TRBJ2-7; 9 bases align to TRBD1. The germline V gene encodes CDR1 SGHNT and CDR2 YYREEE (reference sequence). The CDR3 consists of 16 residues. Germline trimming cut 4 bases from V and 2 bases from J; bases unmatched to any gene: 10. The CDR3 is CASSMKGTGNPYEQYF. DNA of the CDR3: TGTGCCAGCAGCATGAAGGGGACAGGGAATCCCTACGAGCAGTACTTC. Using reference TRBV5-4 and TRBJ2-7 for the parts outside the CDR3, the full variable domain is ETGVTQSPTHLIKTRGQQVTLRCSSQSGHNTVSWYQQALGQGPQFIFQYYREEENGRGNFPPRFSGLQFPNYSSELNVNALELDDSALYLCASSMKGTGNPYEQYFGPGTRLTVT.

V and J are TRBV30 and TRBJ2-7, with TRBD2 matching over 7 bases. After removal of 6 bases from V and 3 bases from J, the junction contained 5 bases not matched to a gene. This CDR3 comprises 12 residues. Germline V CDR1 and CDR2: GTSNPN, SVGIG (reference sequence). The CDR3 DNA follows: TGTGCCTGTGCAGCGGGGCTCTACGAGCAGTACTTC. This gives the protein CACAAGLYEQYF.

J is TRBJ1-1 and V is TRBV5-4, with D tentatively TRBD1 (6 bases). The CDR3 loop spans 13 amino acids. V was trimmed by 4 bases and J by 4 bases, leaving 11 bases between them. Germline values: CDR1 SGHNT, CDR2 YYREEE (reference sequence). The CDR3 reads CASSLGASTEAFF. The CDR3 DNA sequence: TGTGCCAGCAGCCTGGGGGCAAGCACTGAAGCTTTCTTT.

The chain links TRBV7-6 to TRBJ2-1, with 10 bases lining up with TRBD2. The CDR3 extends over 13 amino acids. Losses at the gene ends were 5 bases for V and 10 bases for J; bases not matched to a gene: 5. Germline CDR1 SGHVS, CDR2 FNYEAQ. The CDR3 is CASSEAGGPEQFF. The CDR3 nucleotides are TGTGCCAGCAGCGAAGCGGGGGGGCCGGAGCAGTTCTTC.

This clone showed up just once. As DNA, the CDR3 is TGTGCCAGTAGTCAAAACCGGGTCCTGGCTGATGGCTACACCTTC. Translation: CASSQNRVLADGYTF. This chain joins TRBV19 and TRBJ1-2; no clear D gene. With 5 bases removed from V and 6 bases from J, the gap between germline ends came to 19 bases. CDR1 LNHDA and CDR2 SQIVND come from the germline V gene (reference sequence). This CDR3 region has 15 residues.

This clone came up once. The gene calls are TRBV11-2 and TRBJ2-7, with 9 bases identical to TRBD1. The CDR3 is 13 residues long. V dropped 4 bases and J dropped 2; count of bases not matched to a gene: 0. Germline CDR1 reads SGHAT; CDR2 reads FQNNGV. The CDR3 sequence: CASSWDRAYEQYF. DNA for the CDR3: TGTGCCAGCAGCTGGGACAGGGCCTACGAGCAGTACTTC.

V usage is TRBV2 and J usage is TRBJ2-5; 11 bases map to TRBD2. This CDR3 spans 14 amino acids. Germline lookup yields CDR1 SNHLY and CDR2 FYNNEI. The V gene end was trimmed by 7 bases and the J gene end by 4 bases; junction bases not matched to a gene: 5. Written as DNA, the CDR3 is TGTGCCAGCAAGATTAGCGGGGGGGTAGAGACCCAGTACTTC. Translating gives CASKISGGVETQYF.

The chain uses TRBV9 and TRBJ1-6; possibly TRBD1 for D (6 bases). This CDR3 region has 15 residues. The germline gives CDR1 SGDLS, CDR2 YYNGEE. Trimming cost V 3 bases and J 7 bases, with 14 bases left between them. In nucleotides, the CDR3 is TGTGCCAGCAGCGATACAGGGAGACAGAATTCACCCCTCCACTTT. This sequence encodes CASSDTGRQNSPLHF.

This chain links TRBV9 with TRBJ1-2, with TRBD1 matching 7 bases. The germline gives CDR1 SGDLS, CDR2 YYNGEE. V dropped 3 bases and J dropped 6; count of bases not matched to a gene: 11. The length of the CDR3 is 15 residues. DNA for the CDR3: TGTGCCAGCAGCGAGGGGCCGGGACAGTCCAATGGCTACACCTTC. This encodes CASSEGPGQSNGYTF.

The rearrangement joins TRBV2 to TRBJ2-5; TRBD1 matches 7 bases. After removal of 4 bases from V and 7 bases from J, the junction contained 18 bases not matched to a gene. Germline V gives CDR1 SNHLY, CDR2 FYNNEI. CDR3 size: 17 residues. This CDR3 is CASSVSQDRTNEVTQYF. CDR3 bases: TGTGCCAGCAGTGTATCCCAGGACAGGACAAATGAGGTGACCCAGTACTTC.

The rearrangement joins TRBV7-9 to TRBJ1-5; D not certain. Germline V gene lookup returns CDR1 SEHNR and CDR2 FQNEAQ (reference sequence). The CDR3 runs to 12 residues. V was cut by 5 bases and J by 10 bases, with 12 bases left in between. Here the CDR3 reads CASSEPGSPQHF. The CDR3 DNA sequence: TGTGCCAGCAGCGAACCGGGATCACCCCAGCATTTT.

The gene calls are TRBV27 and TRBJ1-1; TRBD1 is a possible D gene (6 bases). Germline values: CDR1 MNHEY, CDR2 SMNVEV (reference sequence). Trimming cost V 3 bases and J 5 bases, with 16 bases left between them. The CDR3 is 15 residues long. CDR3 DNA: TGTGCCAGCAGTTTTGAGGGGGTAGGTAGAACTGAAGCTTTCTTT. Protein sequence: CASSFEGVGRTEAFF.

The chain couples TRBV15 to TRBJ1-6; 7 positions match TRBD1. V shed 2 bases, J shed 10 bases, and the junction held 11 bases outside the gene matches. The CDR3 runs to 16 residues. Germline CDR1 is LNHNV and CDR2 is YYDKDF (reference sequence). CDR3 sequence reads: CATSRSQGGVNSPLHF. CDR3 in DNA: TGTGCCACCAGCAGATCCCAGGGGGGAGTGAACTCACCCCTCCACTTT.

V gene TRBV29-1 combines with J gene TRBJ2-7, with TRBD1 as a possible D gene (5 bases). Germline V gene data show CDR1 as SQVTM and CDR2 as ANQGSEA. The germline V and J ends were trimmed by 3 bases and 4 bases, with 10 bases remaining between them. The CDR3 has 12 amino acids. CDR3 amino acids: CSVETEIYEQYF. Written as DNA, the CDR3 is TGCAGCGTTGAGACAGAGATTTACGAGCAGTACTTC.

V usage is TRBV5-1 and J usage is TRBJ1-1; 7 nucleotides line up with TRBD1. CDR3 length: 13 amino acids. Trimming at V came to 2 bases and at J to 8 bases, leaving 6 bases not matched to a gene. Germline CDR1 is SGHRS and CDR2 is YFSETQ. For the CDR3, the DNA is TGCGCCAGCAGCTTCGCCACAGGGGACGAAGCTTTCTTT. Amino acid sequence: CASSFATGDEAFF.

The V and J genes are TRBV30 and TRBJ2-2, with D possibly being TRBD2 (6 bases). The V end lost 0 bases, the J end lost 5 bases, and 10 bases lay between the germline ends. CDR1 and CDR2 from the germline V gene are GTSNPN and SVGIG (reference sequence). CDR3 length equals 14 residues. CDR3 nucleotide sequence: TGTGCCTGGAGTGTGGGACTGGGAACCGGGGAGCTGTTTTTT. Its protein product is CAWSVGLGTGELFF.

The CDR3 coding sequence is TGTGCCAGCAGCTTGATCGTCTCGAATCAGCCCCAGCATTTT. Amino acids: CASSLIVSNQPQHF. The chain couples TRBV5-8 to TRBJ1-5; D remains unclear. CDR1 and CDR2 (germline): SGHTS, YDEGEE. V lost 1 base, J lost 4 bases, and 9 bases lay in between. The CDR3 has 14 amino acids.